The 8 T cell receptor beta chains listed next were all sequenced from one sample in a study of CD8 T cells in ankylosing spondylitis. Study-level points and caveats: Blood from ankylosing spondylitis patients appeared to carry a characteristic roughly eight-variant TCR beta motif.

No antigen has been identified for these receptors. Via MiXCR, TCRdb re-called the 5' RACE reads, giving one row per CDR3 protein. The sample includes 400,000 or so distinct CDR3 sequences, approximately 26% of them seen just once. The sequenced material came from blood, either unsorted or a sorted T cell fraction (not recorded which). The receptors originated from a male donor with ankylosing spondylitis.

The table lists this clonotype with a few counts. This chain uses TRBV20-1 with TRBJ2-5; TRBD2 aligns across 8 bases. V lost 5 bases to trimming and J lost 5 bases; unmatched junction nucleotides: 4. The CDR3 loop spans 12 amino acids. Germline assignment: CDR1 DFQATT and CDR2 SNEGSKA (reference sequence). This CDR3 reads CSALPGGETQYF. In DNA, the CDR3 is TGCAGTGCTCTCCCGGGGGGGGAGACCCAGTACTTC.

This clonotype was counted between two and nine times. The V call is TRBV20-1, the J call TRBJ2-1; the D call may be TRBD1 or TRBD2 (6 bases each). The germline V and J ends were trimmed by 5 bases and 7 bases, with 18 bases remaining between them. Germline-derived CDR1 and CDR2 are DFQATT and SNEGSKA (reference sequence). The CDR3 has 14 residues. CDR3 nucleotide sequence: TGCAGTGCTCCCCCCGGGCAGGGGAGGAATGAGCAGTTCTTC. As protein: CSAPPGQGRNEQFF.

The CDR3 DNA follows: TGCGCCAGCAGCCAAGAGAGTGATTCACCCCTCCACTTT. This translates into CASSQESDSPLHF. The chain is built from TRBV4-1 and TRBJ1-6; the D is unclear. The germline gives CDR1 MGHRA, CDR2 YSYEKL. Between the trimmed V and J ends, which lost 0 bases and 8 bases, there was a span of 5 bases. This CDR3 has 13 amino acids.

This clonotype showed up just a few times. The chain is built from TRBV3-1 and TRBJ1-1, with D possibly TRBD1 on 6 matching bases. The CDR3 spans 15 residues. CDR1 is LGHDT, CDR2 YNNKEL, per germline (reference sequence). V gave up 2 bases and J gave up 2 bases, with 12 bases separating them. CDR3 amino acids: CASSQFAGGNTEAFF. The DNA for the CDR3 is TGTGCCAGCAGCCAATTCGCCGGGGGCAACACTGAAGCTTTCTTT. Looking up the rest from reference TRBV3-1 and TRBJ1-1 gives the full variable domain: DTAVSQTPKYLVTQMGNDKSIKCEQNLGHDTMYWYKQDSKKFLKIMFSYNNKELIINETVPNRFSPKSPDKAHLNLHINSLELGDSAVYFCASSQFAGGNTEAFFGQGTRLTVV.

The V call is TRBV7-9, the J call TRBJ1-1; D remains ambiguous. Trimming took 1 base from V and 4 from J, leaving 7 bases between them. The germline V gene encodes CDR1 SEHNR and CDR2 FQNEAQ (reference sequence). This CDR3 comprises 13 residues. CDR3 region: CASSLDMTTEAFF. DNA of the CDR3: TGTGCCAGCAGCTTAGACATGACCACTGAAGCTTTCTTT.

The J gene is TRBJ2-3, the V gene TRBV5-6; D ambiguous. Trimming removed 0 bases at V and 2 bases at J, with 7 bases between. Germline CDR1 SGHDT, CDR2 YYEEEE. The CDR3 runs 14 residues. The DNA of the CDR3 is TGTGCCAGCAGCTTGGTGGCTCCCACAGATACGCAGTATTTT. Translation gives CASSLVAPTDTQYF. The full variable domain, with the rest looked up from reference TRBV5-6 and TRBJ2-3, is DAGVTQSPTHLIKTRGQQVTLRCSPKSGHDTVSWYQQALGQGPQFIFQYYEEEERQRGNFPDRFSGHQFPNYSSELNVNALLLGDSALYLCASSLVAPTDTQYFGPGTRLTVL.

There are a few counts of this clonotype. J is TRBJ1-2 and V is TRBV11-2; 9 bases agree with TRBD1. This CDR3 comprises 16 residues. The germline V gene encodes CDR1 SGHAT and CDR2 FQNNGV. V dropped 5 bases and J dropped 6; count of bases not matched to a gene: 13. The CDR3 spells CASSPRQGGTWDGYTF. The CDR3 coding sequence is TGTGCCAGCAGCCCCCGACAGGGGGGGACTTGGGATGGCTACACCTTC. Based on the CDR3 plus reference TRBV11-2 and TRBJ1-2, the full variable domain is EAGVAQSPRYKIIEKRQSVAFWCNPISGHATLYWYQQILGQGPKLLIQFQNNGVVDDSQLPKDRFSAERLKGVDSTLKIQPAKLEDSAVYLCASSPRQGGTWDGYTFGSGTRLTVV.

The CDR3 reads CASSLAIGAGGYTQYF. The CDR3 DNA reads TGTGCCAGCAGCTTAGCGATCGGAGCGGGAGGCTATACGCAGTATTTT. The J gene is TRBJ2-3, the V gene TRBV7-8, with 9 bases identical to TRBD2. Germline CDR1 and CDR2: SGHVS and FQNEAQ. The CDR3 extends over 16 amino acids. J was trimmed by 7 bases and V by 0 bases; bases with no gene match: 8.